Sequencing of this TCR beta chain was carried out in a study of blood T cell repertoires in COVID-19. About the study: PBMCs, B-cell-depleted T cells, or T cells were the source of the cDNA or gDNA that made up the material.

Germline-derived CDR1 and CDR2 are LGHNA and YNFKEQ. This CDR3 region has 14 residues. V was trimmed by 1 base and J by 4 bases, leaving 7 bases between them. Repertoires were generated with immunoSEQ multiplex PCR, while TCRdb's copy carries only in-frame clones and drops some. The sample includes 200,000 or so clones, around three quarters of them seen just once. V gene TRBV4-2 combines with J gene TRBJ2-2; TRBD2 might be the D (5 bases). Sequences were obtained from peripheral blood. This TCR came from a man aged 60 to 75 with active or convalescent COVID-19. The CDR3 region has the DNA TGTGCCAGCAGCCAAGGAGGGTCCACCGGGGAGCTGTTTTTT. It yields the protein CASSQGGSTGELFF.